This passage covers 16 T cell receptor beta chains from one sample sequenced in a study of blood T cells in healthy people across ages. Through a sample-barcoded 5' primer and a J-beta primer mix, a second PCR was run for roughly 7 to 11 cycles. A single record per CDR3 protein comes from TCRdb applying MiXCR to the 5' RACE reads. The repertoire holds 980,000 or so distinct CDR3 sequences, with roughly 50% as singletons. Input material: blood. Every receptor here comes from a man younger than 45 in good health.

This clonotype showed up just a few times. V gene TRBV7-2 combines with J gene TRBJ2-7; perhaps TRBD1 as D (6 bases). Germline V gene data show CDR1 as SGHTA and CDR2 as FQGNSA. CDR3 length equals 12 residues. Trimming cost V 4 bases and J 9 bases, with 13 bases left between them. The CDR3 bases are TGTGCCAGCAGCTCTACAGGGAGTGGGCAGTACTTC. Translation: CASSSTGSGQYF.

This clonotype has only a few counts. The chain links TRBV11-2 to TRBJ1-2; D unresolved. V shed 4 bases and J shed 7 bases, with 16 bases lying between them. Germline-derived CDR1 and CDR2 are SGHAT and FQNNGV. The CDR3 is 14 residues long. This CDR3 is CASSSTSGLAGYTF. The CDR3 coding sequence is TGTGCCAGCAGCTCTACGTCGGGGTTGGCTGGCTACACCTTC.

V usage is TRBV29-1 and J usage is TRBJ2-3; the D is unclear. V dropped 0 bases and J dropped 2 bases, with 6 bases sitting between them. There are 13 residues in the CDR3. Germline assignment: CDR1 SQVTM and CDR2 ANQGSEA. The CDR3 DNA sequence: TGCAGCGTTGAAGAGGGATCCACAGATACGCAGTATTTT. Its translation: CSVEEGSTDTQYF.

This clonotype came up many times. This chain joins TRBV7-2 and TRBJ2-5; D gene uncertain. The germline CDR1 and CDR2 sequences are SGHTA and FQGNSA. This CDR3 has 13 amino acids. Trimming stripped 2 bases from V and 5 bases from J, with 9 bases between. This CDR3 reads CASSLRVEETQYF. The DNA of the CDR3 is TGTGCCAGCAGCTTAAGAGTGGAGGAGACCCAGTACTTC. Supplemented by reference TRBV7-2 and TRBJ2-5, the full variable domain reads GAGVSQSPSNKVTEKGKDVELRCDPISGHTALYWYRQSLGQGLEFLIYFQGNSAPDKSGLPSDRFSAERTGGSVSTLTIQRTQQEDSAVYLCASSLRVEETQYFGPGTRLLVL.

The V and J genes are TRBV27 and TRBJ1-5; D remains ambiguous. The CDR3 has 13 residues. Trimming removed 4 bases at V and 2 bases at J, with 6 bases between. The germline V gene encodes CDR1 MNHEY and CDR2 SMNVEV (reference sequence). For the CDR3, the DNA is TGTGCCAGCAGTTCGGCTCGCAATCAGCCCCAGCATTTT. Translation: CASSSARNQPQHF.

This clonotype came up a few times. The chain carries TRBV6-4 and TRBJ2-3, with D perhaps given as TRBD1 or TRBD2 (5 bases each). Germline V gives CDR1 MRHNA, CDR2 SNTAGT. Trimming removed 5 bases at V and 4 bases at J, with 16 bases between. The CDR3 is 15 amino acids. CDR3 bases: TGTGCCAGCAGTAAGGGGACGGCTGAGGCAGATACGCAGTATTTT. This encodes CASSKGTAEADTQYF.

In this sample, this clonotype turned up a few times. CDR3 coding DNA: TGTGCCATCAGCCCGGGACAACCAGAGACCCAGTACTTC. Translated, it gives CAISPGQPETQYF. The rearrangement links TRBV10-3 to TRBJ2-5; weak D call: TRBD1 (6 bases). Looked up from germline, CDR1 is ENHRY and CDR2 is SYGVKD. V lost 6 bases and J 4 bases, leaving 12 bases between the germline ends. The CDR3 extends over 13 amino acids.

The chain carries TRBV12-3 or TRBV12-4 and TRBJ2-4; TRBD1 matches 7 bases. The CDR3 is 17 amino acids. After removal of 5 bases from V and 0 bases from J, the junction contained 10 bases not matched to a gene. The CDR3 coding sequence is TGTGCCAGCAGTGAGAGACAGGGCCTCATAGCCAAAAACATTCAGTACTTC. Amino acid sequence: CASSERQGLIAKNIQYF.

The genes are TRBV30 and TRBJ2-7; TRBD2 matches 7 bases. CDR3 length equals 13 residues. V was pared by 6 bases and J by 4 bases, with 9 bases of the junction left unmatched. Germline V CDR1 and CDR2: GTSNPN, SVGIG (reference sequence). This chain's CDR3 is CACLGPGGYEQYF. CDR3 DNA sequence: TGTGCCTGTCTGGGTCCGGGGGGTTACGAGCAGTACTTC.

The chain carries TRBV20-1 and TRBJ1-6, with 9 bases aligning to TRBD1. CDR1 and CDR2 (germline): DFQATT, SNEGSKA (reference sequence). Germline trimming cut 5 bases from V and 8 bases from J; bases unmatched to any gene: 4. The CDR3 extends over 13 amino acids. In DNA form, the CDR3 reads TGCAGTGCTCCGGGACAGGGCGATTCACCCCTCCACTTT. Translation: CSAPGQGDSPLHF.

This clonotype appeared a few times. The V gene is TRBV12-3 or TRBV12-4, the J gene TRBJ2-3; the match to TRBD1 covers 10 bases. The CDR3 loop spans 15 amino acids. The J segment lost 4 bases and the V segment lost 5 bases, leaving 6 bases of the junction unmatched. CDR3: CASSRRQGAADTQYF. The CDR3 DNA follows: TGTGCCAGCAGTCGTAGACAGGGGGCTGCAGATACGCAGTATTTT.

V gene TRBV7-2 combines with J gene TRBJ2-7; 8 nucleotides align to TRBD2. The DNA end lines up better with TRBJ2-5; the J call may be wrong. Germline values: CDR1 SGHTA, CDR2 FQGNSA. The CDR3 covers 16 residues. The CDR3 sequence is CASSPGGRGGGETQYF. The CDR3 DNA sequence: TGTGCCAGCAGCCCGGGGGGACGGGGGGGCGGAGAGACCCAGTACTTC.

CDR3 protein: CACRGLDTDTQYF. Here the CDR3 DNA reads TGTGCCTGCCGTGGGCTAGACACAGATACGCAGTATTTT. This chain joins TRBV27 and TRBJ2-3; the D is unclear. The V and J ends lost 11 bases and 2 bases respectively, with 14 bases between them. The CDR3 extends over 13 amino acids. Germline values: CDR1 MNHEY, CDR2 SMNVEV (reference sequence).

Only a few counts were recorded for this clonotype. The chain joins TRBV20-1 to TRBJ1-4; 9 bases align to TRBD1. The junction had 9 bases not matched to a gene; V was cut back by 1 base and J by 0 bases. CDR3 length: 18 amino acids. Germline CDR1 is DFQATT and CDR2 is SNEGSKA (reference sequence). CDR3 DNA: TGCAGTGCTAGAGGCTGGGACAGGGCAATTGCAACTAATGAAAAACTGTTTTTT. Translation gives CSARGWDRAIATNEKLFF.

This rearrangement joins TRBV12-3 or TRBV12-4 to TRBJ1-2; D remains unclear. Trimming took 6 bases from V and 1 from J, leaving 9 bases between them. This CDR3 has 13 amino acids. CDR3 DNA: TGTGCCAGCAGAGGCTTGTTTAACTATGGCTACACCTTC. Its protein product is CASRGLFNYGYTF.

CDR3 sequence: CSVDGTGFNEQYF. CDR3 in DNA: TGCAGCGTTGATGGGACAGGGTTTAACGAGCAGTACTTC. The chain uses TRBV29-1 and TRBJ2-7; TRBD1 agrees at 9 bases. There are 13 residues in the CDR3. Germline V lookup: CDR1 SQVTM, CDR2 ANQGSEA. With 3 bases clipped from V and 5 bases from J, the junction kept 5 bases outside the gene matches.